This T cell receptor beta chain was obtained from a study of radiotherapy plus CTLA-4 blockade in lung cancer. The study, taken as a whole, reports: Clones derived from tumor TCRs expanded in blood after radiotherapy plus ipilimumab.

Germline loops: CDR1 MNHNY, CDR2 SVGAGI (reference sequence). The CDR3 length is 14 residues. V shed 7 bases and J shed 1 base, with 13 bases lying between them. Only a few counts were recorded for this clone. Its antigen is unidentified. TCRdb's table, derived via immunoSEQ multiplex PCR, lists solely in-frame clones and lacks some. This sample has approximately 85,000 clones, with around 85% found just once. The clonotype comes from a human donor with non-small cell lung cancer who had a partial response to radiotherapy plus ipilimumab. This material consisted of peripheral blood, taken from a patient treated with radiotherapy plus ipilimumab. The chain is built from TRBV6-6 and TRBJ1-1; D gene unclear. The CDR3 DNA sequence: TGTGCCAGCACCCCGGTAGGGAGGAACACTGAAGCTTTCTTT. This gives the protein CASTPVGRNTEAFF.